Described below is a single T cell receptor beta chain sequence and its context. Germline V gene sequence: CDR1 LGHNA, CDR2 YSLEER. V was pared by 1 base and J by 1 base, with 11 bases between. This CDR3 contains 17 residues. The sample originates from a study of cytomegalovirus exposure and HLA in healthy donors. Amplification used 60 Vbeta primers and 13 Jbeta primers. Sequencing used immunoSEQ multiplex PCR; TCRdb keeps in-frame clones, though not all of them. Its clone listing holds some 150,000 clones. The sample taken for sequencing was PBMCs. The origin of this receptor is a woman aged 18-29 years in good health and CMV-seronegative. The chain is built from TRBV4-3 and TRBJ2-6; D remains unclear. The CDR3 loop reads CASSQGYSVSGANVLTF. CDR3 nucleotides: TGCGCCAGCAGCCAAGGGTATTCGGTGTCTGGGGCCAACGTCCTGACTTTC.